Listed below are T cell receptor beta chains from one sample, sequenced in a study of T cell repertoires in cytomegalovirus infection. One entry per CDR3 protein results from TCRdb running MiXCR on the reads. The sample lists about a million distinct CDR3 sequences; around 32% were seen once. Antigens of these TCRs are unknown. The sample here was cultured CD8+ T cells from PBMCs, taken from culture after CMV antigen stimulation. The receptor set was obtained from a human donor in good health (CMV status not recorded). Some clones in this sample may be carry-over from other donors' samples. Both conserved end residues are part of each CDR3. D genes are given only for firm matches. Clone size, where shown, is once, few, many, or a class for clones that have expanded.

v_call: TRBV10-2
d_call: NA
clone_size: few
j_call: TRBJ2-3
cdr3_nt: TGCGCCAGCAGTGAAATTAGTGGGGCGACATATACGCAGTATTTT
cdr3_aa: CASSEISGATYTQYF

v_call: TRBV18
d_call: NA
clone_size: few
j_call: TRBJ1-2
cdr3_nt: TGTGCCAGCTCACCACCGGAGTATACAGGTTCTGTGGGCTACACCTTC
cdr3_aa: CASSPPEYTGSVGYTF

v_call: TRBV6-2/TRBV6-3
d_call: TRBD1
clone_size: NA
j_call: TRBJ1-2
cdr3_nt: TGTGCCAGCAGTTACTCCCCGGGACAGGGGGCCAAAAACTATGGCTACACCTTC
cdr3_aa: CASSYSPGQGAKNYGYTF

v_call: TRBV7-2
d_call: NA
clone_size: many
j_call: TRBJ1-4
cdr3_nt: TGTGCCAGCAGCTTTGGGTGGATTGCAGGGAGTGAAAAACTGTTTTTT
cdr3_aa: CASSFGWIAGSEKLFF

v_call: TRBV3-1
d_call: NA
clone_size: few
j_call: TRBJ2-3
cdr3_nt: TGTGCCAGCAGCCATCGAAGGGTGTCGTCAACAGGTCCTAGCACAGATACGCAGTATTTT
cdr3_aa: CASSHRRVSSTGPSTDTQYF

v_call: TRBV6-6
d_call: NA
clone_size: NA
j_call: TRBJ1-5
cdr3_nt: TGTGCCAGCGGACGGGGGTATCAGCCCCAGCATTTT
cdr3_aa: CASGRGYQPQHF

v_call: TRBV7-4
d_call: TRBD1
clone_size: NA
j_call: TRBJ2-1
cdr3_nt: TGTGCCAGCAGCATGGGACAGGGGGCTCGGAATGAGCAGTTCTTC
cdr3_aa: CASSMGQGARNEQFF

v_call: TRBV27
d_call: NA
clone_size: few
j_call: TRBJ2-5
cdr3_nt: TGTGCCAGCTGGAAGAAAGGACAAATCCAAGAGACCCAGTACTTC
cdr3_aa: CASWKKGQIQETQYF

v_call: TRBV6-1
d_call: NA
clone_size: NA
j_call: TRBJ1-5
cdr3_nt: TGTGCCAGCAGTCCTCATGGTAGCAATCAGCCCCAGCATTTT
cdr3_aa: CASSPHGSNQPQHF

v_call: TRBV9
d_call: NA
clone_size: NA
j_call: TRBJ1-1
cdr3_nt: TGTGCCAGCAGCGTAGTGGAGGGGATGAACACTGAAGCTTTCTTT
cdr3_aa: CASSVVEGMNTEAFF

v_call: TRBV7-8
d_call: NA
clone_size: many
j_call: TRBJ1-5
cdr3_nt: TGTGCCAGCAGCTTTAACTTCGATAGCAATCAGCCCCAGCATTTT
cdr3_aa: CASSFNFDSNQPQHF

v_call: TRBV12-3/TRBV12-4
d_call: NA
clone_size: NA
j_call: TRBJ2-1
cdr3_nt: TGTGCCAGCAGAGCGGGCTATGAGCAGTTCTTC
cdr3_aa: CASRAGYEQFF

v_call: TRBV12-3/TRBV12-4
d_call: NA
clone_size: NA
j_call: TRBJ2-2
cdr3_nt: TGTGCCAGCCGTTTGGGTCACGGGGAGCTGTTTTTT
cdr3_aa: CASRLGHGELFF

v_call: TRBV6-6
d_call: TRBD1
clone_size: few
j_call: TRBJ1-2
cdr3_nt: TGTGCCAGCATGCGGCCCGGGACAGCCAAGGAGAAGAACTATGGCTACACCTTC
cdr3_aa: CASMRPGTAKEKNYGYTF